The T cell receptor beta chain described here comes from a study of blood T cell repertoires in COVID-19. Clones were sequenced by immunoSEQ multiplex PCR, and TCRdb holds only the in-frame ones, with some missing. The sample lists roughly 53,000 clones; 77% were seen once. The length of the CDR3 is 14 residues. The germline V and J ends were trimmed by 10 bases and 0 bases, with 10 bases remaining between them. CDR1 and CDR2 (germline): MNHEY, SVGAGI. This clone was seen a few times. The V gene is TRBV6-5, the J gene TRBJ1-6, with D unresolved. The specimen sequenced was peripheral blood. The source is a man aged 70 or older with active or convalescent COVID-19. The CDR3 DNA reads as TGTGCCACCAAATCACTCTCCTATAATTCACCCCTCCACTTT. As protein: CATKSLSYNSPLHF.